In this sample, the clone carrying this TCR beta chain turned up a few times. The antigen remains unidentified. The source of the sample is a study of blood T cells in healthy people across ages. Notes on the study in general: The long-lived group displayed more naive CD4+ cells, plus higher diversity, than the aged donors did. Since the PBMCs were unsorted, naive and antigen-experienced cells could not be conclusively compared.

Next came a second PCR, run for roughly 6 to 11 cycles, which used a sample-barcoded 5' primer along with a J-beta primer mix. Each single sample gave us at least 2.5 million CDR3-containing paired-end reads. MiXCR was run by TCRdb on the 5' RACE reads, yielding one entry per CDR3 protein. The data hold about 580,000 distinct CDR3 sequences, with around 48% observed a single time. This CDR3 is built from 17 residues. The germline gives CDR1 SGHRS, CDR2 YFSETQ. V was pared by 2 bases and J by 4 bases, with 11 bases of the junction left unmatched. Investigators took roughly 10 milliliters of peripheral blood from every donor.

Material: blood. The chain recombines TRBV5-1 with TRBJ2-7; 11 nucleotides align to TRBD2. The clonotype was recovered from an elderly man in good health. CDR3 residues: CASSFDLGLAGEYEQYF. The CDR3 coding sequence is TGCGCCAGCAGCTTCGACCTAGGACTAGCGGGTGAATACGAGCAGTACTTC.